This TCR beta chain was found in a study of early T cells in non-severe SARS-CoV-2 infection. Study-wide context: Unpaired chains resulted from sequencing bulk RNA of unsorted whole blood.

Separate cDNA molecules each had unique molecular identifiers attached to them. From the 5' RACE reads, TCRdb called clonotypes with MiXCR, one entry per CDR3 protein. The profile shows roughly 48,000 distinct CDR3 sequences, around 8% of them singletons. A few counts support this clonotype. From germline, CDR1 is SGHNT and CDR2 YENEEA. This CDR3 region has 13 residues. V lost 5 bases to trimming and J lost 5 bases, with 10 bases between them. The chain is built from TRBV11-3 and TRBJ2-1; no reliable D call. Sequences were obtained from whole blood. The TCR sequence derives from an adult who was a healthcare worker with PCR-confirmed SARS-CoV-2 infection or an uninfected control (not recorded which). For the CDR3, the DNA is TGTGCCAGCAGCCCCTGGAGTGACAATGAGCAGTTCTTC. Translating gives CASSPWSDNEQFF.